These 28 T cell receptor beta chains originate from one sample sequenced in a study of T cells in localized non-small cell lung cancer. Clones were sequenced by immunoSEQ multiplex PCR, and TCRdb holds only the in-frame ones, with some missing. The sample has approximately 21,000 clones; 90% are singletons. The source material was peripheral blood, sampled before any cancer treatment. Receptors were obtained from a woman between 35 and 75 years old with stage I lung adenocarcinoma.

The chain joins TRBV27 to TRBJ1-1; the match to TRBD1 covers 7 bases. This CDR3 contains 14 residues. V shed 6 bases, J shed 0 bases, and the junction held 4 bases outside the gene matches. Germline assignment: CDR1 MNHEY and CDR2 SMNVEV (reference sequence). Here the CDR3 DNA reads TGTGCCAGCAGAGCCGGACAGGTGAACACTGAAGCTTTCTTT. This translates into CASRAGQVNTEAFF.

The gene calls are TRBV4-1 and TRBJ2-7, with 8 bases that match TRBD1. CDR3 length: 15 amino acids. The V segment lost 1 base and the J segment 2 bases; nucleotides outside the gene matches: 4. Germline V lookup: CDR1 MGHRA, CDR2 YSYEKL. The DNA for the CDR3 is TGCGCCAGCAGCCAAGGGACAGGGTACCCCTACGAGCAGTACTTC. Protein sequence: CASSQGTGYPYEQYF.

This chain joins TRBV7-2 and TRBJ1-1; D call uncertain. Trimming pared 6 bases from V and 3 bases from J, leaving 5 bases between. The CDR3 has 11 residues. The germline V gene has CDR1 SGHTA and CDR2 FQGNSA. The chain's CDR3 is CASRDYTEAFF. As DNA, the CDR3 is TGTGCCAGCAGAGATTACACTGAAGCTTTCTTT.

The J gene is TRBJ2-2, the V gene TRBV4-3, with unresolved D. CDR1 and CDR2 from the germline V gene are LGHNA and YSLEER. The CDR3 totals 15 residues. V was trimmed by 0 bases and J by 4 bases, leaving 9 bases between them. The CDR3 DNA is TGCGCCAGCAGCCAAGATCCGGCAGGCACCGGGGAGCTGTTTTTT. Amino acid sequence: CASSQDPAGTGELFF.

The rearrangement links TRBV5-8 to TRBJ1-4, with 7 bases fitting TRBD1. The CDR3 runs 14 residues. The J segment lost 3 bases and the V segment lost 5 bases, leaving 4 bases of the junction unmatched. Germline V gene lookup returns CDR1 SGHTS and CDR2 YDEGEE. Here the CDR3 reads CASSLGTANEKLFF. The DNA of the CDR3 is TGTGCCAGCAGTCTCGGGACAGCTAATGAAAAACTGTTTTTT.

This chain connects TRBV11-2 to TRBJ2-1, with 9 bases lining up with TRBD2. CDR3 length: 15 residues. CDR1 SGHAT and CDR2 FQNNGV come from the germline V gene. V shed 1 base and J 8 bases; nucleotides not matched to a gene: 6. CDR3 protein: CASSLVASGMHEQFF. As DNA, the CDR3 is TGTGCCAGCAGCTTAGTGGCTAGCGGGATGCATGAGCAGTTCTTC.

The chain uses TRBV5-1 and TRBJ1-1; D possibly corresponds to TRBD1 (5 bases). V lost 0 bases to trimming and J lost 1 base, with 7 bases between them. This CDR3 contains 14 residues. Germline-derived CDR1 and CDR2 are SGHRS and YFSETQ. The CDR3 coding sequence is TGCGCCAGCAGCTTGGGACAGCCGAACACTGAAGCTTTCTTT. Translated: CASSLGQPNTEAFF. The whole variable domain, remainder taken from reference TRBV5-1 and TRBJ1-1, is KAGVTQTPRYLIKTRGQQVTLSCSPISGHRSVSWYQQTPGQGLQFLFEYFSETQRNKGNFPGRFSGRQFSNSRSEMNVSTLELGDSALYLCASSLGQPNTEAFFGQGTRLTVV.

The chain joins TRBV4-3 to TRBJ2-2; 7 bases match TRBD2. V shed 4 bases and J 7 bases; nucleotides not matched to a gene: 9. Per germline, CDR1 LGHNA and CDR2 YSLEER. This CDR3 is 15 amino acids long. CDR3 in amino acids: CASSLRVREGGELFF. For the CDR3, the DNA is TGCGCCAGCAGCCTCCGGGTTAGGGAGGGCGGGGAGCTGTTTTTT.

The V call is TRBV14, the J call TRBJ2-7, with TRBD1 matching 8 bases. Germline assignment: CDR1 SGHDN and CDR2 FVKESK. The CDR3 is 14 residues long. With V trimmed by 3 bases and J by 1 base, 2 bases remained unmatched. CDR3 loop: CASSQNRGSYEQYF. CDR3 DNA sequence: TGTGCCAGCAGCCAGAACAGGGGGTCCTACGAGCAGTACTTC.

The chain carries TRBV7-8 and TRBJ2-7; 8 nucleotides align to TRBD2. From germline, CDR1 is SGHVS and CDR2 FQNEAQ. V lost 1 base to trimming and J lost 6 bases; unmatched junction nucleotides: 5. The length of the CDR3 is 14 residues. The CDR3 DNA reads TGTGCCAGCAGCTTAGGACGGGGGGGATCCGAGCAGTACTTC. Translating it yields CASSLGRGGSEQYF.

The V gene is TRBV7-9, the J gene TRBJ2-2, with D hard to call. Germline CDR1 is SEHNR and CDR2 is FQNEAQ (reference sequence). V shed 2 bases and J shed 7 bases, with 5 bases lying between them. The CDR3 sequence is 12 residues long. CDR3 sequence reads: CASSLNGGELFF. The CDR3 DNA reads as TGTGCCAGCAGCTTAAATGGCGGGGAGCTGTTTTTT.

The chain links TRBV28 to TRBJ2-7, with TRBD1 matching over 7 bases. The trim removed 4 bases at V and 0 bases at J, leaving 9 bases unmatched. The CDR3 is made up of 16 amino acids. CDR1 MDHEN and CDR2 SYDVKM come from the germline V gene. CDR3 loop: CASSSRTGGSSYEQYF. The CDR3 region has the DNA TGTGCCAGCAGTTCCCGGACAGGTGGGAGCTCCTACGAGCAGTACTTC.

The table lists this clone with a few counts. This chain joins TRBV4-3 and TRBJ2-7, with D perhaps TRBD1 or TRBD2 (5 bases each). Germline loops: CDR1 LGHNA, CDR2 YSLEER. V was shortened by 4 bases and J by 4 bases, with 14 bases between the two germline ends. The CDR3 covers 14 residues. The chain's CDR3 is CASSPGALEYEQYF. Here the CDR3 DNA reads TGCGCCAGCAGCCCCGGGGCGCTTGAGTACGAGCAGTACTTC.

The chain employs TRBV27 and TRBJ2-1; TRBD2 agrees at 14 bases. The germline V gene has CDR1 MNHEY and CDR2 SMNVEV (reference sequence). Trimming at V came to 7 bases and at J to 3 bases, leaving 5 bases not matched to a gene. This CDR3 spans 16 amino acids. CDR3 nucleotide sequence: TGTGCCAGCACTTCGACTAGCGGGAGGGGCTACAATGAGCAGTTCTTC. This encodes CASTSTSGRGYNEQFF.

The chain recombines TRBV6-5 with TRBJ2-1; tentative D call: TRBD2 (5 bases). Germline V lookup: CDR1 MNHEY, CDR2 SVGAGI. The CDR3 spans 16 residues. The V end was cut by 0 bases, the J end by 9 bases, with 18 bases between. The CDR3 region is CASSYSGRGSGGEQFF. The CDR3 DNA reads TGTGCCAGCAGTTACTCCGGCCGAGGGAGTGGCGGTGAGCAGTTCTTC.

The chain couples TRBV7-3 to TRBJ2-5; D possibly corresponds to TRBD1 (5 bases). The ends were cut back, 5 bases at V and 7 bases at J, with 14 bases in the middle. The CDR3 has 13 amino acids. Germline values: CDR1 SGHTA, CDR2 FQGTGA. CDR3 DNA: TGTGCCAGCAGCCGCGACAGCCTGGGGACCCAGTACTTC. It encodes CASSRDSLGTQYF. Full variable domain (missing parts from reference TRBV7-3 and TRBJ2-5): GAGVSQTPSNKVTEKGKYVELRCDPISGHTALYWYRQSLGQGPEFLIYFQGTGAADDSGLPNDRFFAVRPEGSVSTLKIQRTERGDSAVYLCASSRDSLGTQYFGPGTRLLVL.

The CDR3 here is CASSLTVLYYNEQFF. CDR3 sequence (DNA): TGTGCCAGCAGTCTGACAGTACTCTACTACAATGAGCAGTTCTTC. This chain connects TRBV6-1 to TRBJ2-1, with D possibly matching TRBD1 (5 bases). The V gene lost 5 bases and the J gene lost 3 bases, with 14 bases spanning the gap. Germline V gene sequence: CDR1 MNHNS, CDR2 SASEGT. This CDR3 comprises 15 residues.

This chain links TRBV5-1 with TRBJ2-1, with a tentative D call TRBD2 (6 bases). CDR3 length equals 15 residues. V dropped 2 bases and J dropped 0 bases, with 9 bases sitting between them. Per the germline V gene, CDR1 is SGHRS and CDR2 is YFSETQ. In nucleotides, the CDR3 is TGCGCCAGCAGCTTAGCGGGTTCCTCCTACAATGAGCAGTTCTTC. Encoded protein: CASSLAGSSYNEQFF. Variable domain in full (rest from reference TRBV5-1 and TRBJ2-1): KAGVTQTPRYLIKTRGQQVTLSCSPISGHRSVSWYQQTPGQGLQFLFEYFSETQRNKGNFPGRFSGRQFSNSRSEMNVSTLELGDSALYLCASSLAGSSYNEQFFGPGTRLTVL.

V is TRBV6-5 and J is TRBJ2-7, with TRBD2 as a possible D gene (6 bases). The CDR3 covers 13 residues. Germline V gene lookup returns CDR1 MNHEY and CDR2 SVGAGI. The germline V and J ends were trimmed by 0 bases and 4 bases, with 7 bases remaining between them. The CDR3 sequence: CASSYSLAYEQYF. In DNA, the CDR3 is TGTGCCAGCAGTTACTCCCTAGCGTACGAGCAGTACTTC.

The V gene is TRBV7-8, the J gene TRBJ2-3; D may be TRBD1 (6 bases). The germline V gene encodes CDR1 SGHVS and CDR2 FQNEAQ. This CDR3 comprises 15 residues. V gave up 7 bases and J gave up 1 base, with 15 bases separating them. CDR3 nucleotides: TGTGCCAGCAACCCTTGGGGACAAGGCACAGATACGCAGTATTTT. Protein sequence: CASNPWGQGTDTQYF.

The chain joins TRBV6-6 to TRBJ1-3, with 10 bases identical to TRBD1. Trimming cost V 11 bases and J 10 bases; bases outside gene matches: 11. The CDR3 runs 13 residues. The V gene's germline CDR1 is MNHNY and CDR2 SVGAGI (reference sequence). The CDR3 sequence is CASYRDRGSTIYF. The CDR3 DNA is TGTGCCTCCTACCGGGACAGGGGATCGACCATATATTTT.

In regard to this clone: This sample includes further DNA sequences coding for the same CDR3. The V call is TRBV7-8, the J call TRBJ2-2; the D gene is possibly TRBD1 (7 bases). This CDR3 is built from 16 residues. Trimming left V 2 bases short and J 6 bases short, with 16 bases between. In germline, CDR1 is SGHVS, CDR2 FQNEAQ. The CDR3 bases are TGTGCCAGCAGCTTAAGGGGGCGGGGTGAGGCCGGGGAGCTGTTTTTT. This translates into CASSLRGRGEAGELFF.

This chain uses TRBV15 with TRBJ2-7; D is unclear. Germline V gene data show CDR1 as LNHNV and CDR2 as YYDKDF (reference sequence). V was clipped by 2 bases and J by 2 bases, with 13 bases between them. The CDR3 is 15 amino acids. CDR3 sequence: CATSRKPDGPYEQYF. DNA of the CDR3: TGTGCCACCAGCAGAAAACCCGACGGACCCTACGAGCAGTACTTC.

The chain combines TRBV7-8 with TRBJ2-1; TRBD2 is a possible D gene (5 bases). Germline-derived CDR1 and CDR2 are SGHVS and FQNEAQ. Between the trimmed V and J ends, which lost 5 bases and 8 bases, there was a span of 10 bases. The CDR3 extends over 12 amino acids. The CDR3, as DNA: TGTGCCAGCAGCGAGGGAAGGGATGAGCAGTTCTTC. Its translation: CASSEGRDEQFF.

The chain has TRBV28 and TRBJ2-7, with unresolved D. The CDR3 has 12 amino acids. Trimming left V 2 bases short and J 3 bases short, with 5 bases between. Germline V gene sequence: CDR1 MDHEN, CDR2 SYDVKM. The CDR3 here is CASSLGRYEQYF. CDR3 DNA: TGTGCCAGCAGTTTAGGTCGCTACGAGCAGTACTTC.

This chain uses TRBV6-4 with TRBJ2-5; D is possibly TRBD1 (6 bases). The CDR3 is made up of 13 amino acids. V gave up 4 bases and J gave up 2 bases, with 8 bases separating them. In germline, CDR1 is MRHNA, CDR2 SNTAGT. Here the CDR3 reads CASSATGQETQYF. As DNA, the CDR3 is TGTGCCAGCAGTGCGACAGGTCAAGAGACCCAGTACTTC.

This chain joins TRBV29-1 and TRBJ1-2; D remains unclear. Germline V CDR1 and CDR2: SQVTM, ANQGSEA. V dropped 7 bases and J dropped 4 bases, with 19 bases sitting between them. The CDR3 is 14 amino acids. CDR3 in amino acids: CSAGSRGLGYGYTF. The CDR3 DNA is TGCAGCGCTGGAAGCCGGGGATTGGGCTATGGCTACACCTTC.

The chain joins TRBV9 to TRBJ2-7; 7 bases are shared with TRBD1. The CDR3 covers 13 residues. Germline-derived CDR1 and CDR2 are SGDLS and YYNGEE. V lost 5 bases, J lost 3 bases, and 5 bases stayed unmatched. The CDR3 DNA sequence: TGTGCCAGCAGTACAGGGGACGGCTACGAGCAGTACTTC. Translated: CASSTGDGYEQYF.